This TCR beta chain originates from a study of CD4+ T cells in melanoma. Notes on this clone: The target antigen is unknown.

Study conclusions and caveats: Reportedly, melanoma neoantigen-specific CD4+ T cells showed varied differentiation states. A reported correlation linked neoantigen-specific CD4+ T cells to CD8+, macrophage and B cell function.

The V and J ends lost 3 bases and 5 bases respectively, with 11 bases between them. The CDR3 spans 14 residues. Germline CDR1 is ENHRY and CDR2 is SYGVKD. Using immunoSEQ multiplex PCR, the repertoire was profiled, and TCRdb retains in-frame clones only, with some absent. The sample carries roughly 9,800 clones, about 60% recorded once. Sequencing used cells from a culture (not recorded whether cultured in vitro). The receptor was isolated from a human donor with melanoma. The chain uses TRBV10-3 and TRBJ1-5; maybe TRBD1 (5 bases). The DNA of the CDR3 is TGTGCCATCAGTGACAAGGGGACGGATCAGCCCCAGCATTTT. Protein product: CAISDKGTDQPQHF.